Each of the 23 T cell receptor beta chains below was sequenced from the same sample in a study of regulatory T cells in long-lasting Graves disease. Time point specified: persistent/refractory GD, antithyroid drugs over 5 years with positive TRAb. TCR sequences were obtained from RNA taken from PBMCs. With iRepertoire HTBI primers and Arm-PCR of CDR3 regions, TCR beta libraries were built. TCRdb itself ran the multiplex PCR reads through MiXCR, one entry per CDR3 protein. This sample has hundreds of thousands of distinct CDR3 sequences, with 20% to 25% found just once. The input for sequencing was peripheral blood mononuclear cells (PBMCs), taken when the disease was refractory, from a patient treated with antithyroid drugs. The receptors were gathered from a female donor with Graves disease.

A few counts support this clonotype. The chain combines TRBV5-6 with TRBJ1-1; weak D call: TRBD1 (6 bases). The V gene lost 0 bases and the J gene lost 5 bases, with 14 bases spanning the gap. Per the germline V gene, CDR1 is SGHDT and CDR2 is YYEEEE. This CDR3 contains 15 residues. CDR3 coding DNA: TGTGCCAGCAGCTTGGTTGAAGGGGGGCAGACTGAAGCTTTCTTT. This sequence encodes CASSLVEGGQTEAFF.

This clonotype was found many times. The rearrangement joins TRBV15 to TRBJ2-5; D remains unclear. The CDR3 covers 12 residues. Trimming left V 0 bases short and J 1 base short, with 0 bases between. Germline CDR1 reads LNHNV; CDR2 reads YYDKDF (reference sequence). The CDR3 loop is CATSRDQETQYF. In DNA, the CDR3 is TGTGCCACCAGCAGAGACCAAGAGACCCAGTACTTC.

This clonotype occurred many times. This chain links TRBV24-1 with TRBJ1-4; D is ambiguous. Trimming took 3 bases from V and 4 from J, leaving 5 bases between them. Germline V gene lookup returns CDR1 KGHDR and CDR2 SFDVKD. This CDR3 contains 13 residues. CDR3 sequence reads: CATSDNDNEKLFF. DNA for the CDR3: TGTGCCACCAGTGATAATGATAATGAAAAACTGTTTTTT.

This clonotype showed up many times. The V call is TRBV19, the J call TRBJ2-5, with D perhaps being TRBD1 or TRBD2 (5 bases each). Germline lookup yields CDR1 LNHDA and CDR2 SQIVND (reference sequence). V lost 4 bases and J lost 1, with 13 bases in between. The CDR3 sequence is 15 residues long. The chain's CDR3 is CASSRWGMGQETQYF. The CDR3, as DNA: TGTGCCAGTAGTAGGTGGGGGATGGGCCAAGAGACCCAGTACTTC.

This clonotype was counted ten times or more. The CDR3 loop is CASSPRGSNQPQHF. The CDR3 bases are TGTGCCAGCAGCCCCAGGGGTAGCAATCAGCCCCAGCATTTT. This chain links TRBV2 with TRBJ1-5, with D maybe TRBD1 (6 bases). V shed 6 bases and J shed 0 bases, with 9 bases lying between them. Looked up from germline, CDR1 is SNHLY and CDR2 is FYNNEI. The CDR3 length is 14 residues.

Only a few counts were recorded for this clonotype. The V gene is TRBV20-1, the J gene TRBJ2-2; D remains ambiguous. V lost 4 bases and J 5 bases, leaving 17 bases between the germline ends. Germline V gene lookup returns CDR1 DFQATT and CDR2 SNEGSKA (reference sequence). The CDR3 is 15 amino acids. The CDR3 nucleotides read TGCAGTGCTATACGAGCCTCGGACCTTACCGGGGAGCTGTTTTTT. As protein: CSAIRASDLTGELFF.

The chain links TRBV28 to TRBJ2-3; perhaps D is TRBD1 or TRBD2 (5 bases each). This CDR3 has 16 residues. Trimming stripped 2 bases from V and 4 bases from J, with 16 bases between. The V gene's germline CDR1 is MDHEN and CDR2 SYDVKM. CDR3 region: CASSLGDRLYPDTQYF. The DNA for the CDR3 is TGTGCCAGCAGTTTAGGGGACCGATTGTATCCAGATACGCAGTATTTT.

This clonotype showed up just once. This rearrangement joins TRBV5-5 to TRBJ1-5, with D possibly being TRBD1 (5 bases). The CDR3 covers 20 residues. Trimming removed 2 bases from V and 0 bases from J, with 24 bases in between. In germline, CDR1 is SGHKS, CDR2 YYEKEE (reference sequence). The CDR3 protein is CASSFLGYKGRVVSNQPQHF. In DNA form, the CDR3 reads TGTGCCAGCAGCTTTCTGGGTTATAAGGGCAGGGTAGTTAGCAATCAGCCCCAGCATTTT.

At least ten counts were recorded for this clonotype. This chain connects TRBV11-3 to TRBJ2-2, with 9 bases lining up with TRBD2. Germline CDR1 SGHNT, CDR2 YENEEA. The CDR3 is 17 residues long. The V and J ends lost 0 bases and 5 bases, in that order; junction bases with no gene match: 7. The CDR3 here is CASSLDAGLARTGELFF. For the CDR3, the DNA is TGTGCCAGCAGCTTAGATGCGGGACTAGCTCGGACCGGGGAGCTGTTTTTT.

The gene calls are TRBV20-1 and TRBJ2-7; 8 bases are shared with TRBD1. The CDR3 loop spans 14 amino acids. V gave up 5 bases and J gave up 0 bases; unmatched junction bases: 6. CDR1 DFQATT and CDR2 SNEGSKA come from the germline V gene (reference sequence). The CDR3 nucleotides read TGCAGTGCTGTGGACAGGGTCAGCTCCTACGAGCAGTACTTC. Amino acid sequence: CSAVDRVSSYEQYF.

This clonotype has ten or more counts. The CDR3 region is CASSLAIGISYEQYF. In DNA, the CDR3 is TGTGCCAGCAGCTTAGCTATTGGAATCTCCTACGAGCAGTACTTC. V usage is TRBV7-8 and J usage is TRBJ2-7, with D uncertain. Germline-derived CDR1 and CDR2 are SGHVS and FQNEAQ. V was cut by 0 bases and J by 0 bases, with 9 bases left in between. This CDR3 region has 15 residues.

This clonotype was counted at least ten times. In DNA form, the CDR3 reads TGCAGCGTTGTTGTCGGGGTGAACACTGAAGCTTTCTTT. It codes for CSVVVGVNTEAFF. The chain combines TRBV29-1 with TRBJ1-1, with unresolved D. The CDR3 has 13 amino acids. The germline V and J ends were trimmed by 4 bases and 0 bases, with 9 bases remaining between them. CDR1 is SQVTM and CDR2 is ANQGSEA in the germline V gene.

V is TRBV19 and J is TRBJ1-5; TRBD1 aligns across 9 bases. Germline loops: CDR1 LNHDA, CDR2 SQIVND (reference sequence). V lost 6 bases, J lost 7 bases, and 7 bases stayed unmatched. The CDR3 runs to 14 residues. The CDR3 sequence: CASSHRDRVQPQHF. The CDR3 DNA reads as TGTGCCAGTAGCCACCGGGACAGGGTCCAGCCCCAGCATTTT. The entire variable domain, with the rest obtained from reference TRBV19 and TRBJ1-5, is as follows: DGGITQSPKYLFRKEGQNVTLSCEQNLNHDAMYWYRQDPGQGLRLIYYSQIVNDFQKGDIAEGYSVSREKKESFPLTVTSAQKNPTAFYLCASSHRDRVQPQHFGDGTRLSIL.

This clonotype appeared a few times. The rearrangement uses TRBV29-1 and TRBJ1-1; D remains ambiguous. Per the germline V gene, CDR1 is SQVTM and CDR2 is ANQGSEA. The CDR3 is 11 residues long. The germline V and J ends were trimmed by 3 bases and 4 bases, with 6 bases remaining between them. CDR3 sequence: CSVESLTEAFF. CDR3 nucleotide sequence: TGCAGCGTTGAGTCTCTCACTGAAGCTTTCTTT.

Only a few counts were recorded for this clonotype. V is TRBV12-3 or TRBV12-4 and J is TRBJ2-7; the D gene is possibly TRBD1 (5 bases). The CDR3 runs to 14 residues. V lost 3 bases, J lost 2 bases, and 11 bases lay in between. This chain's CDR3 is CASSFQGVAYEQYF. CDR3 DNA: TGTGCCAGCAGTTTCCAGGGCGTCGCCTACGAGCAGTACTTC.

This clonotype was observed many times. The chain employs TRBV5-1 and TRBJ1-2; 7 nucleotides match TRBD1. Germline CDR1 reads SGHRS; CDR2 reads YFSETQ. The CDR3 spans 14 residues. Trimming cost V 4 bases and J 4 bases; bases outside gene matches: 7. CDR3 in amino acids: CASSNPTGSYGYTF. CDR3 DNA: TGCGCCAGCAGCAACCCGACAGGGAGCTATGGCTACACCTTC. The complete variable domain, with remaining parts taken from reference TRBV5-1 and TRBJ1-2, reads KAGVTQTPRYLIKTRGQQVTLSCSPISGHRSVSWYQQTPGQGLQFLFEYFSETQRNKGNFPGRFSGRQFSNSRSEMNVSTLELGDSALYLCASSNPTGSYGYTFGSGTRLTVV.

The chain uses TRBV5-1 and TRBJ2-5; a possible D gene is TRBD2 (5 bases). Trimming cost V 2 bases and J 5 bases, with 10 bases left between them. The CDR3 has 13 residues. Germline V CDR1 and CDR2: SGHRS, YFSETQ. The CDR3 reads CASSFYSGETQYF. CDR3 nucleotide sequence: TGCGCCAGCAGCTTTTACTCGGGGGAGACCCAGTACTTC.

The gene calls are TRBV6-1 and TRBJ2-1, with 8 bases aligning to TRBD2. Germline lookup yields CDR1 MNHNS and CDR2 SASEGT. The CDR3 loop spans 11 amino acids. Trimming cost V 11 bases and J 13 bases; bases outside gene matches: 10. CDR3 loop: CAGITSGSQFF. Here the CDR3 DNA reads TGTGCCGGCATCACTAGCGGATCACAGTTCTTC.

Only a few counts were recorded for this clonotype. The chain links TRBV20-1 to TRBJ2-7; 7 positions match TRBD1. The CDR3 consists of 16 residues. Germline CDR1 and CDR2: DFQATT and SNEGSKA (reference sequence). V shed 1 base and J 1 base; nucleotides not matched to a gene: 10. CDR3 region: CSARVRQGPDSYEQYF. DNA of the CDR3: TGCAGTGCTAGAGTAAGACAGGGCCCTGATTCCTACGAGCAGTACTTC.

This clonotype came up many times. The chain carries TRBV24-1 and TRBJ2-5; no clear D. The CDR3 is 14 amino acids. CDR1 KGHDR and CDR2 SFDVKD come from the germline V gene. Deletions cut 5 bases from V and 4 bases from J, with 13 bases between. The CDR3 here is CATSAAREIETQYF. CDR3 coding DNA: TGTGCCACCAGTGCCGCCCGAGAGATAGAGACCCAGTACTTC.

In this sample, this clonotype turned up a few times. The V and J genes are TRBV19 and TRBJ2-5; D call uncertain. CDR3 length: 17 amino acids. Germline V lookup: CDR1 LNHDA, CDR2 SQIVND (reference sequence). V was shortened by 5 bases and J by 4 bases, with 23 bases between the two germline ends. CDR3 in amino acids: CASSDDLGLSQGETQYF. CDR3 sequence (DNA): TGTGCCAGTAGTGACGACCTAGGGCTCTCTCAAGGAGAGACCCAGTACTTC.

The chain is built from TRBV6-1 and TRBJ1-2; D possibly corresponds to TRBD1 (5 bases). Germline CDR1 MNHNS, CDR2 SASEGT. The CDR3 is made up of 13 amino acids. Trimming removed 6 bases from V and 7 bases from J, with 15 bases in between. The CDR3 loop reads CASSLTGDLGYTF. The CDR3 DNA follows: TGTGCCAGCAGCTTAACAGGAGATCTTGGCTACACCTTC.

Regarding this clonotype: This may stem from a read error, because a much larger clone lies one nucleotide away. The gene calls are TRBV12-3 or TRBV12-4 and TRBJ2-2, with 9 positions matching TRBD2. The CDR3 loop spans 16 amino acids. The CDR3 loop reads CASTPLGLALSGGLFF. The DNA of the CDR3 is TGTGCCAGCACCCCATTGGGACTAGCTTTATCCGGGGGGCTGTTTTTT.